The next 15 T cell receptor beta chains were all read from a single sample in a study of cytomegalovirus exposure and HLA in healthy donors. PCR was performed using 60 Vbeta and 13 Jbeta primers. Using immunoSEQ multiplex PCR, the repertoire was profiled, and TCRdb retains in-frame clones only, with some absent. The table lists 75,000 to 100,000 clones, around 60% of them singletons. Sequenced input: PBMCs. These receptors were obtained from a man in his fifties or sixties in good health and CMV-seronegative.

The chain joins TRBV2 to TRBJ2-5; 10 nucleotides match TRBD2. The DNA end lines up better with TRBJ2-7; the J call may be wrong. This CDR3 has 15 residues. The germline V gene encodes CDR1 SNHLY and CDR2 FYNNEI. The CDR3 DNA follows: TGTGCCAGCAGTGCCTCTAGCGGGGGTGTTGGCGAGCAGTACTTC. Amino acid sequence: CASSASSGGVGEQYF.

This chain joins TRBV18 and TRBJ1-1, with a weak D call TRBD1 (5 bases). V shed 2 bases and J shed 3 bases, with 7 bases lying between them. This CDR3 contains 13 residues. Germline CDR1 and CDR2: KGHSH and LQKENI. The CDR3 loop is CASSPTTDTEAFF. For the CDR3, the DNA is TGTGCCAGCTCACCAACGACAGACACTGAAGCTTTCTTT.

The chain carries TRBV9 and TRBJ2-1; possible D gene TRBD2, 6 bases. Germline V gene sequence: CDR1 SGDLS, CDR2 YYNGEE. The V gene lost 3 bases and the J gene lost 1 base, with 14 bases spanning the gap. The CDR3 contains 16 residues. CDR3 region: CASSGLRDFSYNEQFF. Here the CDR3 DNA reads TGTGCCAGCAGCGGTCTCCGGGACTTTTCCTACAATGAGCAGTTCTTC.

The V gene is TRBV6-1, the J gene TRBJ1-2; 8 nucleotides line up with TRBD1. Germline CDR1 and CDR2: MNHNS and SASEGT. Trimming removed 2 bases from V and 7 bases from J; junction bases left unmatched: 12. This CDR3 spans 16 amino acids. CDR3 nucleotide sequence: TGTGCCAGCAGTGAAAGACAGGGGCCCCTCGGACCTGGCTACACCTTC. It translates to CASSERQGPLGPGYTF.

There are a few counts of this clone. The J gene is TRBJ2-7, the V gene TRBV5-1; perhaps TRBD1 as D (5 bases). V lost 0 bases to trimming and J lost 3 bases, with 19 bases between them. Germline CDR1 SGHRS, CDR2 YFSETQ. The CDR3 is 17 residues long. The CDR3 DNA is TGCGCCAGCAGCTTGGTGGCTTCTCGCAGGGCCTACTACGAGCAGTACTTC. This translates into CASSLVASRRAYYEQYF.

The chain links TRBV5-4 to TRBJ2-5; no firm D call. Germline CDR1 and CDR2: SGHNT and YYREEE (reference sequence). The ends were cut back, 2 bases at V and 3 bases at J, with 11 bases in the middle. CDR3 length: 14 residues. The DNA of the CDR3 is TGTGCCAGCAGCTTCAGGCAGTCAAAAGAGACCCAGTACTTC. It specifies CASSFRQSKETQYF.

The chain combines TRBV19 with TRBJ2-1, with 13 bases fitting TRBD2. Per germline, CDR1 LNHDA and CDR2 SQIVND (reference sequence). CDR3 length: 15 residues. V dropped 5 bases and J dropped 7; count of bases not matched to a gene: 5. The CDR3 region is CASSWTSGSMNEQFF. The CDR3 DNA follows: TGTGCCAGTAGTTGGACTAGCGGGAGCATGAATGAGCAGTTCTTC.

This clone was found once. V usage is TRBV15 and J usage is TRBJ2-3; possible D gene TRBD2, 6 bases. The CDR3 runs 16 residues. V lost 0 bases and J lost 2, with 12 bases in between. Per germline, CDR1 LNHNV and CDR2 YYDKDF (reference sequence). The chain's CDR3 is CATSRDLAAATDTQYF. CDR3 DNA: TGTGCCACCAGCAGAGATTTAGCGGCGGCCACAGATACGCAGTATTTT.

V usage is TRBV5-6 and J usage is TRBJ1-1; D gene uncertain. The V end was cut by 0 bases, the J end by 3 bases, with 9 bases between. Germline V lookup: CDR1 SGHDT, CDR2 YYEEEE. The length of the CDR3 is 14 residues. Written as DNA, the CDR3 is TGTGCCAGCAGCTTGGAAGGGCGGGACACTGAAGCTTTCTTT. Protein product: CASSLEGRDTEAFF.

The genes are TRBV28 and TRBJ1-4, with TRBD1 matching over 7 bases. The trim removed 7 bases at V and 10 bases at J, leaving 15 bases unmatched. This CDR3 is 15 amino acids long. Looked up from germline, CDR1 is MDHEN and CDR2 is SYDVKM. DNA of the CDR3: TGTGCCAGCATCCCAGTAGGGGGCGCCAGAGGAAAACTGTTTTTT. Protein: CASIPVGGARGKLFF.

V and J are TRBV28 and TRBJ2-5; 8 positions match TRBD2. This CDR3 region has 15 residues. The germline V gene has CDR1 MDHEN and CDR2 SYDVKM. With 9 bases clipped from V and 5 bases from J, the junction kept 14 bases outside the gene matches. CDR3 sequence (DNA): TGTGCCAGTTACTCGGGAGGGGTGGGAATGGAGACCCAGTACTTC. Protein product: CASYSGGVGMETQYF.

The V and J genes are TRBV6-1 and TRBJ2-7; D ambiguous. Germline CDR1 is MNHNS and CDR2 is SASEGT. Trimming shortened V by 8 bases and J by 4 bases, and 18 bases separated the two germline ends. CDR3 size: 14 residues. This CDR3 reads CASSLGLDPYEQYF. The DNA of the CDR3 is TGTGCCAGCTCTCTGGGCCTCGACCCATACGAGCAGTACTTC.

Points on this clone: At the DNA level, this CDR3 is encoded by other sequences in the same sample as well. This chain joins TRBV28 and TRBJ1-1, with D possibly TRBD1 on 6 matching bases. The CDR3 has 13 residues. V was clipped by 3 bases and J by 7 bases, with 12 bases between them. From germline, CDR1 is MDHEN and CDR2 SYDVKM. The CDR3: CASSFIPRGEAFF. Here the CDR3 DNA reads TGTGCCAGCAGTTTCATCCCCAGGGGTGAAGCTTTCTTT. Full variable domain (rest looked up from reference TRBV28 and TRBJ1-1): DVKVTQSSRYLVKRTGEKVFLECVQDMDHENMFWYRQDPGLGLRLIYFSYDVKMKEKGDIPEGYSVSREKKERFSLILESASTNQTSMYLCASSFIPRGEAFFGQGTRLTVV.

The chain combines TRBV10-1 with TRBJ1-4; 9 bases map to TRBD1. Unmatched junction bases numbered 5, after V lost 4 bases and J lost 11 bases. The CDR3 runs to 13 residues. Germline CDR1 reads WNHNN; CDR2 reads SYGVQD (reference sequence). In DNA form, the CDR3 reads TGCGCCAGCAGTGGTACAGGGGGCCGGAAACTGTTTTTT. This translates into CASSGTGGRKLFF.

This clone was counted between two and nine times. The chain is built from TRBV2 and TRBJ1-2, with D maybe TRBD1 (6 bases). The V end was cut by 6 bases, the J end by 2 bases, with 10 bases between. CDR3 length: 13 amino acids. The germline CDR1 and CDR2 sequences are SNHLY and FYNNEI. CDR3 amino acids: CASRRDTNYGYTF. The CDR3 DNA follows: TGTGCCAGCAGGAGGGACACCAACTATGGCTACACCTTC.